This TCR beta chain came from a study of T cells after yellow fever vaccination. Study summary: The SMART-Seq v4 Ultra Low Input method served to prepare the low-cell-number fractions.

Study-level points and caveats: Once the booster was given, most primary-vaccination clones reappeared, at around 95% for CD4 and over 70% for CD8.

The CDR3 runs to 15 residues. Trimming took off 5 bases at V and 6 bases at J, with 16 bases between the two ends. CDR1 is WSHSY, CDR2 SAAADI, per germline. TCR cDNA was made by 5'RACE template switching, adding a universal primer site and UMIs. Each CDR3 protein gets one entry after TCRdb re-called the 5' RACE reads with MiXCR. Counted here are about 430,000 distinct CDR3 sequences, around 20% occurring once; the ten biggest clones make up roughly a sixth. Note on this clonotype: Its target is not known.

This clonotype originated in a man aged 18 to 35 who received the YFV17D yellow fever vaccine. This chain links TRBV10-2 with TRBJ2-2; possibly TRBD1 for D (5 bases). The source was PBMCs, collected before the yellow fever booster vaccination. The CDR3, as DNA: TGCGCCAGCAGTTGGACACTCCTCGGGCCCGGGGAGCTGTTTTTT. Protein sequence: CASSWTLLGPGELFF.